Listed below are T cell receptor beta chains from one sample, sequenced in a study of T cells in Graves' hyperthyroidism and ophthalmopathy. TCRdb passed the multiplex PCR reads through MiXCR, listing each CDR3 protein once. The sample holds over 300,000 distinct CDR3 sequences; approximately 15% are singletons and the top ten take 9.5% to 12%. Sequencing input: blood. The source is a woman aged 55-69 years with Graves' hyperthyroidism. CDR3s include the opening cysteine and the closing phenylalanine or tryptophan. D genes are given only for firm matches. Clone size is stated in some rows and not others, as once, few, many or a class when expanded.

clone_size	v_call	j_call	d_call	cdr3_nt	cdr3_aa
.	TRBV2	TRBJ2-7	.	TGTGCCAGCACAGTGGGGCCCGGGAGCTCCTACGAGCAGTACTTC	CASTVGPGSSYEQYF
few	TRBV19	TRBJ1-5	.	TGTGCCAGTAGGGGGGGGACTTCTAGCAATCAGCCCCAGCATTTT	CASRGGTSSNQPQHF
many	TRBV20-1	TRBJ2-5	TRBD1	TGCAGCAAAAAGAGGTTGGCAGGGGGAGAGACCCAGTACTTC	CSKKRLAGGETQYF
many	TRBV6-1	TRBJ1-4	.	TGTGCCAGCAGTCAGGACCGGCATGAGGCAAAACTGTTTTTT	CASSQDRHEAKLFF
many	TRBV3-1	TRBJ1-2	TRBD1	TGTGCCAGCAGCCCGCAACAGGGGGCCGGTGGCTACACCTTC	CASSPQQGAGGYTF
many	TRBV24-1	TRBJ1-2	.	TGTGCCACCAGTGATTTACAAAACTATGGCTACACCTTC	CATSDLQNYGYTF
.	TRBV9	TRBJ2-7	TRBD2	TGTGCCAGCAGCGTAGGCTCCACTAGCGGGTTCTACGAGCAGTACTTC	CASSVGSTSGFYEQYF
.	TRBV5-1	TRBJ2-1	.	TGCGCCAGCAGCTTAGGAGCGGTTTCCTACAATGAGCAGTTCTTC	CASSLGAVSYNEQFF
many	TRBV5-1	TRBJ2-3	TRBD2	TGCGCCAGCCATGGACTAGCGGGAGTGAGAAGCACAGATACGCAGTATTTT	CASHGLAGVRSTDTQYF
few	TRBV20-1	TRBJ2-1	TRBD2	TGCAGTGCATACGGGACTAGCGGGAGCGGTGCGTATGAGCAGTTCTTC	CSAYGTSGSGAYEQFF
many	TRBV7-6	TRBJ2-7	.	TGTGCCAGCAGCGCGGGAAAATCCTACGAGCAGTACTTC	CASSAGKSYEQYF
many	TRBV5-1	TRBJ1-1	.	TGCGCCAGCAGCTTCGAGAGGTTCACTGAAGCTTTCTTT	CASSFERFTEAFF
many	TRBV18	TRBJ1-5	.	TGTGCCAGCTCACCGGGACTCCATAGCAATCAGCCCCAGCATTTT	CASSPGLHSNQPQHF
many	TRBV7-8	TRBJ1-1	.	TGTGCCAGCAGCTTAGTACGGGGGGCTATGAACACTGAAGCTTTCTTT	CASSLVRGAMNTEAFF
.	TRBV11-2	TRBJ2-2	TRBD2	TGTGCCAGCAGCTTTAATAGCGGGAGTACCGGGGAGCTGTTTTTT	CASSFNSGSTGELFF
many	TRBV10-3	TRBJ2-7	.	TGTGCCATCAGTGATGGCGGTCTGGAGCAGTACTTC	CAISDGGLEQYF
many	TRBV11-2	TRBJ2-7	TRBD2	TGTGCCAGCAGCTCCCGAGGGCTAGCGGGAGATGACGAGCAGTACTTC	CASSSRGLAGDDEQYF
few	TRBV5-1	TRBJ2-5	.	TGCGCCAGCAGCCGATTGACAGGAGAAGAGACCCAGTACTTC	CASSRLTGEETQYF
.	TRBV10-3	TRBJ2-7	TRBD2	TGTGCCATCAGTGAGTCCGCGGGGGGGGAGCAGTACTTC	CAISESAGGEQYF
once	TRBV29-1	TRBJ2-3	.	TGCAGCGTTGTCCCCCTAAGCGGGACAACAGATACGCAGTATTTT	CSVVPLSGTTDTQYF
many	TRBV2	TRBJ1-4	.	TGTGCCAGCAGTGAGGGTTGGAGTGAAAAACTGTTTTTT	CASSEGWSEKLFF
many	TRBV7-3	TRBJ2-3	TRBD2	TGTGCCAGCAGCTCCTTCGTCCTAGCGGGAGGGGGAGATACGCAGTATTTT	CASSSFVLAGGGDTQYF